These T cell receptor beta chains were read from a single sample in a study of beta chain bispecific antibodies for T cell cancers. Their antigen targets remain unknown. TCRdb reanalysed the 5' RACE reads using MiXCR and keeps one entry per CDR3 protein. The profile shows some 17,000 distinct CDR3 sequences, around 2.1% of them singletons. Source material: healthy donor T cells cultured with leukemia cells. The source of these receptors is a human donor in good health. Some clones in this sample may be carry-over from other donors' samples. Each CDR3 is given with its conserved first and last residue. A D gene is named only where the DNA matches it firmly. Expanded clones are given a class, and other clones once, few, many or no size at all.

clone_size	d_call	v_call	j_call	cdr3_aa	cdr3_nt
many	TRBD1	TRBV5-1	TRBJ2-7	CASSLQGFYEQYF	TGCGCCAGCAGCTTACAGGGGTTCTACGAGCAGTACTTC
many	TRBD1	TRBV28	TRBJ2-7	CASSLRQGLSYEQYF	TGTGCCAGCAGCCTCAGACAGGGTCTCTCCTACGAGCAGTACTTC
many	-	TRBV7-2	TRBJ2-1	CASSLVSGGVVSEQFF	TGTGCCAGCAGCTTAGTTAGTGGCGGAGTCGTCAGTGAGCAGTTCTTC
many	TRBD1	TRBV6-5	TRBJ1-2	CASSPTGNYGYTF	TGTGCCAGCAGCCCGACAGGGAACTATGGCTACACCTTC
many	-	TRBV27	TRBJ2-7	CASSSGAGEQYF	TGTGCCAGCAGTTCTGGGGCAGGGGAGCAGTACTTC
many	-	TRBV27	TRBJ1-5	CASSWTRSQPQHF	TGTGCCAGCAGCTGGACCCGTAGCCAGCCCCAGCATTTT
many	-	TRBV29-1	TRBJ1-1	CSVEWIGTGTEAFF	TGCAGCGTTGAATGGATAGGAACAGGCACTGAAGCTTTCTTT
many	-	TRBV10-3	TRBJ1-1	CAIQMEGLNTEAFF	TGTGCCATCCAGATGGAGGGGTTGAACACTGAAGCTTTCTTT
many	-	TRBV12-3/TRBV12-4	TRBJ1-1	CASSRGGWSEAFF	TGTGCCAGCAGTAGGGGGGGGTGGTCTGAAGCTTTCTTT
few	TRBD1	TRBV20-1	TRBJ2-5	CSASKQGSETQYF	TGCAGTGCTTCCAAACAGGGGAGCGAGACCCAGTACTTC
many	TRBD2	TRBV6-6	TRBJ2-1	CASSRTSGGPVHEQFF	TGTGCCAGCAGTCGGACTAGCGGGGGGCCGGTACATGAGCAGTTCTTC
many	TRBD2	TRBV6-5	TRBJ2-7	CAGGRGPTYEQYF	TGTGCAGGCGGGAGGGGGCCCACCTACGAGCAGTACTTC
many	TRBD1	TRBV20-1	TRBJ2-1	CSAAGTGITREQFF	TGCAGTGCCGCCGGGACAGGGATAACTCGGGAGCAGTTCTTC
many	-	TRBV19	TRBJ2-2	CASRTDLIGELFF	TGTGCCAGCCGGACCGACTTGATCGGGGAGCTGTTTTTT
many	-	TRBV11-2	TRBJ2-7	CASGPTDSSYEQYF	TGTGCCAGCGGACCCACAGACAGCTCCTACGAGCAGTACTTC
many	TRBD1	TRBV19	TRBJ1-1	CASRDRGYTEAFF	TGTGCCAGTCGGGACAGGGGTTACACTGAAGCTTTCTTT
many	-	TRBV29-1	TRBJ1-1	CSVAFFSGRTEAFF	TGCAGCGTTGCCTTTTTCTCGGGGAGGACTGAAGCTTTCTTT
many	-	TRBV6-2/TRBV6-3	TRBJ2-1	CASREQDYDNEQFF	TGTGCCAGCAGAGAACAGGACTACGACAATGAGCAGTTCTTC
many	-	TRBV6-2/TRBV6-3	TRBJ2-5	CASSYWGGAAFGETQYF	TGTGCCAGCAGTTACTGGGGGGGGGCGGCGTTCGGCGAGACCCAGTACTTC
-	TRBD1	TRBV20-1	TRBJ1-6	CSATSTGGNFF	TGCAGTGCCACCTCGACAGGGGGGAACTTCTTT
many	TRBD1	TRBV5-1	TRBJ1-1	CASSLRTGGPRDTEAFF	TGCGCCAGCAGCTTGCGGACAGGGGGCCCGAGGGACACTGAAGCTTTCTTT
many	-	TRBV28	TRBJ1-5	CASSFRGWDQPQHF	TGTGCCAGCAGTTTTCGGGGGTGGGATCAGCCCCAGCATTTT
many	TRBD1	TRBV20-1	TRBJ1-1	CSARQGESEAFF	TGCAGTGCTAGACAGGGGGAGAGTGAAGCTTTCTTT
many	-	TRBV5-5	TRBJ1-5	CASSLGQTSNQPQHF	TGTGCCAGCAGCTTGGGGCAGACTAGCAATCAGCCCCAGCATTTT
many	-	TRBV6-5	TRBJ1-1	CASSYSKQQMNTEAFF	TGTGCCAGCAGTTACTCGAAACAGCAAATGAACACTGAAGCTTTCTTT
many	-	TRBV2	TRBJ1-6	CASSVAGNSPLHF	TGTGCCAGCAGTGTGGCAGGGAATTCACCCCTCCACTTT
many	-	TRBV29-1	TRBJ1-1	CSVHSRLMNTEAFF	TGCAGCGTGCACAGCCGCCTAATGAACACTGAAGCTTTCTTT
many	-	TRBV5-1	TRBJ2-1	CASSIEAETRAGEQFF	TGCGCCAGCAGCATCGAAGCGGAAACACGGGCCGGTGAGCAGTTCTTC
many	TRBD2	TRBV5-1	TRBJ2-3	CASSLGTSGGPTDTQYF	TGCGCCAGCAGCTTGGGAACTAGCGGGGGGCCCACAGATACGCAGTATTTT
many	-	TRBV12-5	TRBJ1-5	CASDVDSNQPQHF	TGTGCTAGTGATGTGGATAGCAATCAGCCCCAGCATTTT
many	-	TRBV19	TRBJ1-5	CASSWDTIHQPQHF	TGTGCCAGTAGTTGGGACACAATCCATCAGCCCCAGCATTTT
many	-	TRBV29-1	TRBJ2-2	CSVDSGAGNTGELFF	TGCAGCGTTGATTCCGGGGCAGGCAACACCGGGGAGCTGTTTTTT
medium-sized	TRBD1	TRBV7-9	TRBJ2-7	CASSPWTGTSSYEQYF	TGTGCCAGCAGCCCTTGGACAGGGACGAGCTCCTACGAGCAGTACTTC
many	-	TRBV11-2	TRBJ1-1	CASSFFLEWDTEAFF	TGTGCCAGCAGCTTTTTTTTGGAGTGGGACACTGAAGCTTTCTTT
many	-	TRBV5-8	TRBJ2-7	CASSPTEYSPSYEQYF	TGTGCCAGCAGCCCGACAGAATACTCCCCCTCCTACGAGCAGTACTTC
many	TRBD2	TRBV10-1	TRBJ2-1	CASSFPTKLAGGHYNEQFF	TGCGCCAGCAGTTTCCCTACTAAACTAGCGGGGGGGCACTACAATGAGCAGTTCTTC
many	TRBD1	TRBV5-1	TRBJ2-7	CASAPGQVKDEQYF	TGCGCCAGCGCACCGGGACAGGTTAAAGACGAGCAGTACTTC
many	-	TRBV3-1	TRBJ1-5	CASSLYPSSNQPQHF	TGTGCCAGCAGCCTATATCCGTCCAGTAATCAGCCCCAGCATTTT
many	TRBD1	TRBV2	TRBJ2-6	CASTEWGQQAGGFGANVLTF	TGTGCCAGCACCGAATGGGGCCAGCAGGCAGGGGGCTTTGGGGCCAACGTCCTGACTTTC
-	-	TRBV29-1	TRBJ2-7	CSVEDWGWGENYEQYF	TGCAGCGTTGAAGATTGGGGTTGGGGGGAAAACTACGAGCAGTACTTC
many	-	TRBV20-1	TRBJ1-1	CGPMNTEAFF	TGCGGTCCTATGAACACTGAAGCTTTCTTT
many	TRBD1	TRBV30	TRBJ2-3	CAWSVGTGSTDTQYF	TGTGCCTGGAGTGTAGGGACAGGGAGCACAGATACGCAGTATTTT
many	TRBD2	TRBV5-1	TRBJ2-2	CASSQISGEITGELFF	TGCGCCAGCAGTCAAATTAGCGGGGAGATCACCGGGGAGCTGTTTTTT
many	TRBD1	TRBV12-3/TRBV12-4	TRBJ1-4	CASSEGGITGDEKLFF	TGTGCCAGCAGCGAAGGGGGCATCACGGGCGATGAAAAACTGTTTTTT
-	-	TRBV6-1	TRBJ2-5	CASMPAEEETQYF	TGTGCCAGCATGCCAGCGGAGGAGGAGACCCAGTACTTC
medium-sized	TRBD1	TRBV5-1	TRBJ2-6	CASSDSDRSGANVLTF	TGCGCCAGCAGCGACTCGGACAGGTCTGGGGCCAACGTCCTGACTTTC
many	TRBD1	TRBV6-5	TRBJ2-4	CASSLLGWDRENIQYF	TGTGCCAGCAGCCTATTGGGCTGGGACAGAGAAAACATTCAGTACTTC
many	TRBD2	TRBV20-1	TRBJ2-7	CSARERASGVQYF	TGCAGTGCTAGAGAAAGGGCTAGCGGGGTGCAGTACTTC
many	-	TRBV20-1	TRBJ2-3	CSGRAGGTSTDTQYF	TGCAGTGGCCGAGCTGGTGGGACAAGCACAGATACGCAGTATTTT
medium-sized	-	TRBV10-3	TRBJ2-7	CAIRGDTDSYEQYF	TGTGCCATCAGAGGGGACACGGACTCCTACGAGCAGTACTTC
many	-	TRBV5-1	TRBJ1-1	CASSLAGTQNTEAFF	TGCGCCAGCAGCTTGGCCGGGACACAGAACACTGAAGCTTTCTTT
-	-	TRBV11-2	TRBJ1-4	CASSRASGNYFEKLFF	TGTGCCAGCAGCCGGGCGTCAGGGAACTATTTTGAAAAACTGTTTTTT
many	TRBD2	TRBV27	TRBJ2-3	CASSLISGGVDTQYF	TGTGCCAGCAGTTTAATTAGCGGGGGCGTAGATACGCAGTATTTT
many	TRBD2	TRBV20-1	TRBJ2-3	CSATHLAGGLDTQYF	TGCAGTGCTACCCACCTAGCGGGGGGGCTAGATACGCAGTATTTT
medium-sized	-	TRBV5-1	TRBJ2-3	CASSLGELSDTQYF	TGCGCCAGCAGCTTAGGCGAGTTGTCAGATACGCAGTATTTT